Each of the 17 T cell receptor beta chains below was sequenced from the same sample in a study of control samples from healthy donors and cancer patients. Some clones are missing from TCRdb's copy, which holds only in-frame ones; the method was immunoSEQ multiplex PCR. The sample has more than 95,000 clones, about 92% seen once. What was sequenced was blood. The receptors were gathered from a man younger than 35 in good health.

The V and J genes are TRBV6-5 and TRBJ2-1, with 8 nucleotides matching TRBD2. Trimming removed 5 bases from V and 14 bases from J; junction bases left unmatched: 8. The CDR3 has 12 amino acids. CDR1 is MNHEY and CDR2 is SVGAGI in the germline V gene. CDR3 coding DNA: TGTGCCAGCAGTCGGGGGGGCCGGAGTGAGTTCTTC. Translating it yields CASSRGGRSEFF.

The chain links TRBV10-3 to TRBJ1-2, with D perhaps matching TRBD1 (5 bases). The CDR3 contains 13 residues. Germline V gene data show CDR1 as ENHRY and CDR2 as SYGVKD. The V gene lost 8 bases and the J gene lost 5 bases, with 15 bases spanning the gap. CDR3 in amino acids: CAIVDSRTYGYTF. CDR3 coding DNA: TGTGCCATCGTAGATAGCAGGACATATGGCTACACCTTC.

V and J are TRBV29-1 and TRBJ1-2; 9 nucleotides line up with TRBD1. The length of the CDR3 is 17 residues. V trimming: 6 bases; J trimming: 3 bases; junction bases outside the gene matches: 17. The germline V gene encodes CDR1 SQVTM and CDR2 ANQGSEA. The CDR3 DNA follows: TGCAGCGTAGGGATGGGACAGGGACCATCCGATTACTATGGCTACACCTTC. Its protein is CSVGMGQGPSDYYGYTF.

The chain has TRBV5-1 and TRBJ2-7, with unresolved D. CDR1 and CDR2 (germline): SGHRS, YFSETQ. V lost 3 bases to trimming and J lost 5 bases, with 21 bases between them. The CDR3 sequence is 16 residues long. The DNA for the CDR3 is TGCGCCAGCAGCTCCCCATCGGGCGAGCTTATCCACGAGCAGTACTTC. Amino acids: CASSSPSGELIHEQYF.

This clone appeared once. The genes are TRBV3-1 (or the pseudogene TRBV3-2) and TRBJ1-2; D may be TRBD1 (5 bases). Trimming stripped 4 bases from V and 7 bases from J, with 16 bases between. Germline lookup yields CDR1 LGHDT and CDR2 YNNKEL (reference sequence). CDR3 length: 14 residues. CDR3: CASSPGGTSFGYTF. The CDR3 bases are TGTGCCAGCAGCCCCGGAGGGACGAGTTTTGGCTACACCTTC.

CDR3 nucleotides: TGTGCCAGCAGCCAAGATGAGCTACTAGGGGGCTACACCTTC. Protein product: CASSQDELLGGYTF. The rearrangement uses TRBV4-2 and TRBJ1-2; no clear D. The V gene's germline CDR1 is LGHNA and CDR2 YNFKEQ. This CDR3 is built from 14 residues. V was trimmed by 0 bases and J by 8 bases, leaving 13 bases between them.

V gene TRBV4-1 combines with J gene TRBJ2-1; 9 bases align to TRBD2. The germline CDR1 and CDR2 sequences are MGHRA and YSYEKL. The CDR3 has 14 residues. The V gene end was trimmed by 1 base and the J gene end by 8 bases; junction bases not matched to a gene: 3. The CDR3 DNA follows: TGCGCCAGCAGCCAAGGGACTAGCGCCGATGAGCAGTTCTTC. As protein: CASSQGTSADEQFF.

The rearrangement links TRBV6-5 to TRBJ1-4; 8 bases map to TRBD1. CDR1 is MNHEY and CDR2 is SVGAGI in the germline V gene. Trimming cost V 7 bases and J 5 bases; bases outside gene matches: 6. There are 14 residues in the CDR3. Written as DNA, the CDR3 is TGTGCCAGCACCCTCGACAGGGGAAATGAAAAACTGTTTTTT. Its protein is CASTLDRGNEKLFF.

The chain is built from TRBV27 and TRBJ1-2, with D tentatively TRBD1 (5 bases). The germline V gene has CDR1 MNHEY and CDR2 SMNVEV (reference sequence). Trimming took off 2 bases at V and 8 bases at J, with 12 bases between the two ends. This CDR3 spans 13 amino acids. The CDR3 here is CASSLRGRGGYTF. For the CDR3, the DNA is TGTGCCAGCAGTTTAAGGGGAAGAGGAGGCTACACCTTC.

This chain uses TRBV5-6 with TRBJ2-2; TRBD1 matches at 7 bases. J was trimmed by 3 bases and V by 0 bases; bases with no gene match: 5. CDR3 length equals 16 residues. From germline, CDR1 is SGHDT and CDR2 YYEEEE. DNA for the CDR3: TGTGCCAGCAGCTTGGACAGGGGCGCCGACACCGGGGAGCTGTTTTTT. Translation gives CASSLDRGADTGELFF.

This CDR3 reads CASSSLPGYNYEKLFF. The CDR3 region has the DNA TGCGCCAGCAGCAGCCTACCGGGATACAATTATGAAAAACTGTTTTTT. The chain employs TRBV5-1 and TRBJ1-4; D uncertain. Germline V gene lookup returns CDR1 SGHRS and CDR2 YFSETQ. The CDR3 is 16 amino acids. V was trimmed by 4 bases and J by 6 bases, leaving 19 bases between them.

This clone was seen a handful of times. V is TRBV14 and J is TRBJ1-6, with TRBD1 as a possible D gene (6 bases). Trimming left V 4 bases short and J 5 bases short, with 27 bases between. The V gene's germline CDR1 is SGHDN and CDR2 FVKESK. This CDR3 has 20 residues. CDR3 sequence: CASSRGFPSQGRRDNSPLHF. Here the CDR3 DNA reads TGTGCCAGCAGCCGTGGATTCCCCTCACAGGGAAGGCGGGATAATTCACCCCTCCACTTT.

V and J are TRBV6-6 and TRBJ2-5; 9 bases fit TRBD2. J gave up 1 base and V 6 bases, and 9 bases lay outside the gene matches. The germline gives CDR1 MNHNY, CDR2 SVGAGI (reference sequence). The length of the CDR3 is 16 residues. This CDR3 is CASSLLGTSSQETQYF. The CDR3 nucleotides read TGTGCCAGCAGCTTATTGGGGACTAGCAGCCAAGAGACCCAGTACTTC.

The chain links TRBV30 to TRBJ1-1; a possible D gene is TRBD1 (6 bases). The V gene lost 0 bases and the J gene lost 5 bases, with 10 bases spanning the gap. Germline-derived CDR1 and CDR2 are GTSNPN and SVGIG (reference sequence). The CDR3 runs to 13 residues. CDR3 protein: CAWSVTGRTEAFF. CDR3 nucleotides: TGTGCCTGGAGTGTCACAGGGAGGACTGAAGCTTTCTTT.

The chain couples TRBV7-2 to TRBJ1-2; 9 bases agree with TRBD1. Germline assignment: CDR1 SGHTA and CDR2 FQGNSA. With V trimmed by 3 bases and J by 8 bases, 4 bases remained unmatched. This CDR3 has 13 amino acids. The CDR3 DNA is TGTGCCAGCAGCTTTGACAGGGGGAGAGGCTACACCTTC. This gives the protein CASSFDRGRGYTF.

V and J are TRBV5-6 and TRBJ1-5; no clear D gene. CDR1 and CDR2 from the germline V gene are SGHDT and YYEEEE. Trimming left V 0 bases short and J 3 bases short, with 4 bases between. This CDR3 is 13 amino acids long. The CDR3 nucleotides are TGTGCCAGCAGCTTGGGGGACAATCAGCCCCAGCATTTT. Protein: CASSLGDNQPQHF.

The chain has TRBV19 and TRBJ1-1; D is undetermined. CDR1 and CDR2 (germline): LNHDA, SQIVND (reference sequence). CDR3 length: 14 amino acids. The V end lost 7 bases, the J end lost 5 bases, and 17 bases lay between the germline ends. CDR3 region: CASTMSSTVTEAFF. CDR3 DNA sequence: TGTGCCAGTACCATGTCGTCCACAGTAACTGAAGCTTTCTTT. The full variable domain, completed using reference TRBV19 and TRBJ1-1, is DGGITQSPKYLFRKEGQNVTLSCEQNLNHDAMYWYRQDPGQGLRLIYYSQIVNDFQKGDIAEGYSVSREKKESFPLTVTSAQKNPTAFYLCASTMSSTVTEAFFGQGTRLTVV.